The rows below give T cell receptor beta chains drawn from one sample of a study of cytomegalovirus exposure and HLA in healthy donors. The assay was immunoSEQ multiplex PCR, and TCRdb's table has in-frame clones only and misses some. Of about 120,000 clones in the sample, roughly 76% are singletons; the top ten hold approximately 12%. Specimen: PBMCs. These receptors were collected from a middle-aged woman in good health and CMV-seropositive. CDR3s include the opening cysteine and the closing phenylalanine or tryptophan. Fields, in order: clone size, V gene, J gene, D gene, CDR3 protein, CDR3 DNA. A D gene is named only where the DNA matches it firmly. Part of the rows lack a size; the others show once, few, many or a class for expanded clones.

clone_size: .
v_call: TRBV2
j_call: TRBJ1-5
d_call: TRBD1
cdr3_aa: CASPGQGNQPQHF
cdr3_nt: TGTGCCAGCCCGGGACAGGGCAATCAGCCCCAGCATTTT

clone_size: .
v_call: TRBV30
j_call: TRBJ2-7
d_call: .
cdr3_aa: CAWSVISGEQYF
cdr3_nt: TGTGCCTGGAGTGTCATCTCGGGCGAGCAGTACTTC

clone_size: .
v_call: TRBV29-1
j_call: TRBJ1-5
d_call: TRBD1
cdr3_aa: CSVTLNRGPLQSGVNQPQHF
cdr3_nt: TGCAGCGTAACCCTTAACAGGGGACCCTTACAATCTGGGGTCAATCAGCCCCAGCATTTT

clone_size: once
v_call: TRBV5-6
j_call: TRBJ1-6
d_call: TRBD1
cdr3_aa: CASSLLRDRSSPLHF
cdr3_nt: TGTGCCAGCAGCCTTCTACGGGACAGGAGTTCACCCCTCCACTTT

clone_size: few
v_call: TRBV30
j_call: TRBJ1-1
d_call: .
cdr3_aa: CAWSVPQTNTEAFF
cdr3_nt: TGTGCCTGGAGTGTGCCACAGACCAACACTGAAGCTTTCTTT

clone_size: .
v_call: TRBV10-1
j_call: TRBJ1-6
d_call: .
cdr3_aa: CASKSSFSPLHF
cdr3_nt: TGCGCCAGCAAGTCTAGCTTTTCACCCCTCCACTTT

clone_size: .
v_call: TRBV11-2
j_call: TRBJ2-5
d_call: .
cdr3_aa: CASSLGQVVWETQYF
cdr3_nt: TGTGCCAGCAGCTTAGGACAGGTGGTTTGGGAGACCCAGTACTTC

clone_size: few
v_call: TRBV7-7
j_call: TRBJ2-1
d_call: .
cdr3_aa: CASSPRIGEQFF
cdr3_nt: TGTGCTAGCAGCCCCAGGATCGGTGAGCAGTTCTTC

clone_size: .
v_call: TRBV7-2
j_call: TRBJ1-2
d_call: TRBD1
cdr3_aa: CASSLVGQGYGYTF
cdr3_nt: TGTGCCAGCAGCTTAGTAGGACAGGGATATGGCTACACCTTC

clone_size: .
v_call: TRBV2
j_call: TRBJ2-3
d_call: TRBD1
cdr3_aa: CASTDPGGPTDTQYF
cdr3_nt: TGTGCCAGCACCGACCCAGGGGGCCCCACAGATACGCAGTATTTT

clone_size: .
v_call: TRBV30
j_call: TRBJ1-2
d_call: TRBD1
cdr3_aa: CAWTRGEGGYTF
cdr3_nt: TGTGCCTGGACCAGGGGGGAAGGAGGCTACACCTTC

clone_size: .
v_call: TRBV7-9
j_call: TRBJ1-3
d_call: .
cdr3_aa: CASSSHWGGSGNTIYF
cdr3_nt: TGTGCCAGCAGCTCCCACTGGGGGGGCTCAGGAAACACCATATATTTT

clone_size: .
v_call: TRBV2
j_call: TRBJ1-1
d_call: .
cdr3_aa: CAGRGPMNTEAFF
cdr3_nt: TGTGCCGGGCGGGGGCCGATGAACACTGAAGCTTTCTTT

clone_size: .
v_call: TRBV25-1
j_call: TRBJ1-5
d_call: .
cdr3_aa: CASSLFRGGNQPQHF
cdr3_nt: TGTGCCAGCAGTCTATTCAGGGGTGGAAATCAGCCCCAGCATTTT

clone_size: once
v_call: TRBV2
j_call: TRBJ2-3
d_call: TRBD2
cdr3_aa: CASSEVGRGGNEQYF
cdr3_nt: TGTGCCAGCAGTGAAGTGGGGCGGGGGGGCAATGAGCAGTATTTT

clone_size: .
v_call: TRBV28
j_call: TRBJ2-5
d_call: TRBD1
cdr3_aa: CATGTGAIETQYF
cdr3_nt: TGTGCCACAGGGACAGGGGCTATAGAGACCCAGTACTTC

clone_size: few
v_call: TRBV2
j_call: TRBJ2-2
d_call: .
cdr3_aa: CASSVTVGPLTGELFF
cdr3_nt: TGTGCCAGCAGTGTTACAGTGGGGCCCCTCACCGGGGAGCTGTTTTTT

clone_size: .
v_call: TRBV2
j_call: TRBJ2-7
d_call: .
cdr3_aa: CASSELWGREGEQYF
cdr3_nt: TGTGCCAGCAGTGAGCTTTGGGGCAGGGAAGGTGAGCAGTACTTC

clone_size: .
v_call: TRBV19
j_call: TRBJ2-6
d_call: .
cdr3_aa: CASTPRRAGANVLTF
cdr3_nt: TGTGCCAGTACCCCCCGCAGGGCCGGGGCCAACGTCCTGACTTTC

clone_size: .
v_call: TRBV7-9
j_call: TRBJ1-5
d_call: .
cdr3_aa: CASSLSRVDSNQPQHF
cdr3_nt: TGTGCCAGCAGCTTAAGCAGGGTGGATAGCAATCAGCCCCAGCATTTT

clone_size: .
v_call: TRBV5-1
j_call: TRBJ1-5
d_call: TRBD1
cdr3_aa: CASSSGQGPGQPQHF
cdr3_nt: TGCGCCAGCAGCTCAGGACAGGGTCCGGGTCAGCCCCAGCATTTT

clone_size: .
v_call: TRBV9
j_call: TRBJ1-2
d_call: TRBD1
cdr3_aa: CASSAINRDSYGYTF
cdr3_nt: TGTGCCAGCAGCGCCATAAACCGGGACAGCTATGGCTACACCTTC

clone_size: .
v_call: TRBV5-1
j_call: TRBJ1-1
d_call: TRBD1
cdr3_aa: CASSFMTGTQSEAFF
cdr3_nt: TGCGCCAGCAGCTTTATGACAGGGACCCAATCTGAAGCTTTCTTT

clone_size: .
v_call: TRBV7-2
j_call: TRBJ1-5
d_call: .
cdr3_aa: CASSLSNQPQHF
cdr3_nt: TGTGCCAGCAGCCTCAGTAATCAGCCCCAGCATTTT

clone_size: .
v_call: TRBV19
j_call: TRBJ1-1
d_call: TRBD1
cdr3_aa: CASILWTGNIRVTEAFF
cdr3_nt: TGTGCCAGTATATTGTGGACAGGAAACATTCGGGTCACTGAAGCTTTCTTT

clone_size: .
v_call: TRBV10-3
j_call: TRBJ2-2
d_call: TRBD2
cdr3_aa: CAISGVSGGSGELFF
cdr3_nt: TGTGCCATCAGTGGAGTCAGCGGGGGGTCCGGGGAGCTGTTTTTT

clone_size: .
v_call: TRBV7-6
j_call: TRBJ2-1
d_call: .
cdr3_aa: CASSLGVGSYNEQFF
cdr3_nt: TGTGCCAGCAGCCTCGGGGTCGGCTCCTACAATGAGCAGTTCTTC

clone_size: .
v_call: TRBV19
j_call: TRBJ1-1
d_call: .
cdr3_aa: CASSRADRLNTEAFF
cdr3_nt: TGTGCCAGTAGTCGGGCCGACAGGCTGAACACTGAAGCTTTCTTT

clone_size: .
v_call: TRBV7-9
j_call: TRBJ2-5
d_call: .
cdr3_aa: CASRETWAETQYF
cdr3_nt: TGTGCCAGCCGTGAGACCTGGGCAGAGACCCAGTACTTC

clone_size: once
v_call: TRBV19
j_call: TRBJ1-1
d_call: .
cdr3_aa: CASSIPGQGNTEAFF
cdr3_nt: TGTGCCAGTAGTATCCCAGGCCAGGGGAACACTGAAGCTTTCTTT

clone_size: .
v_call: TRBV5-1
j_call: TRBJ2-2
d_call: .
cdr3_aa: CASSPQAGVSTGELFF
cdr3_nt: TGCGCCAGCAGCCCCCAAGCAGGGGTTAGCACCGGGGAGCTGTTTTTT

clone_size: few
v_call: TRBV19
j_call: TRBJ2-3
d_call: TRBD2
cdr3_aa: CASSAGTSGFTDTQYF
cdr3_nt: TGTGCCAGTAGTGCCGGGACTAGCGGTTTCACAGATACGCAGTATTTT

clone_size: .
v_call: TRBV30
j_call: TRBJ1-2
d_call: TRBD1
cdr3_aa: CAWARDRPLRYPF
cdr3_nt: TGTGCCTGGGCCCGGGACAGGCCTTTACGCTACCCCTTC

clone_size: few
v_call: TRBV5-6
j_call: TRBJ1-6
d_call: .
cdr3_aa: CASSPVGGLYNSPLHF
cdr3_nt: TGTGCCAGCAGTCCAGTTGGCGGACTCTATAATTCACCCCTCCACTTT

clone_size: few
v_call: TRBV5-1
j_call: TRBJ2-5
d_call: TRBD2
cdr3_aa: CASSPGDSGAETQYF
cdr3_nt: TGCGCCAGCAGCCCCGGTGATAGCGGGGCGGAGACCCAGTACTTC

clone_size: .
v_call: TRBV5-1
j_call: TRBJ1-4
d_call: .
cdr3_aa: CASSLEGLPNEKLFF
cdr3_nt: TGCGCCAGCAGCTTGGAGGGACTCCCAAATGAAAAACTGTTTTTT

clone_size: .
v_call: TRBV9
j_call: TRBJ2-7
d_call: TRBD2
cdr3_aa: CASSAWGSGDEQYF
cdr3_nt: TGTGCCAGCAGCGCCTGGGGTAGCGGGGACGAGCAGTACTTC

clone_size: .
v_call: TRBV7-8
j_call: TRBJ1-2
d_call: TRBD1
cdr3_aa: CASSLGRGNYGYTF
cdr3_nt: TGTGCCAGCAGCTTGGGCAGGGGGAACTATGGCTACACCTTC